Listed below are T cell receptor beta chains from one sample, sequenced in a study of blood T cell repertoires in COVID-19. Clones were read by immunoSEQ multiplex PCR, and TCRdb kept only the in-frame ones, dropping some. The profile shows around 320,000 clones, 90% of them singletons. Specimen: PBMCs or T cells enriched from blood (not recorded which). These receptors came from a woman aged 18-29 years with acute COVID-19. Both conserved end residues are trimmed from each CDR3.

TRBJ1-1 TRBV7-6 ASSHGQGNWMNTEAF
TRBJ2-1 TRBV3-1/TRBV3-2 ASSQAGTYEQF
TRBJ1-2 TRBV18 ASSSDRDYGYT
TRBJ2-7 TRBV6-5 ASRSQALTYEQY
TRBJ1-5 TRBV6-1 ASSEVAYRSNQPQH
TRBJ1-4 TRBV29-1 SASLQGINEKLF
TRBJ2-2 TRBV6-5 ASSYPRTGELF
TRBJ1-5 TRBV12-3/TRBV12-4 ASSPDDSQPQH
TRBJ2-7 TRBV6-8 ASSLPLILAYEQY
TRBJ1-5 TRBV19 ASRYRVDYSNQPQH
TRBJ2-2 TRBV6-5 ASRAGGNTGELF
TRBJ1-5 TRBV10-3 AVRGSAGSQPQH
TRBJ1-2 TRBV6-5 ASTTDRSNYGYT
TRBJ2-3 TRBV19 ASSTGLADTQY
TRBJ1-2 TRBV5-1 ASSLDRVNGYT
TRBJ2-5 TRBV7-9 ASSPAGGETQY
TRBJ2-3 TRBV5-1 ASSPGLRSPDTQY
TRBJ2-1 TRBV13 ASSFVQGKTSEVINNEQF
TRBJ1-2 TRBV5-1 ASSLGTALSYGYT
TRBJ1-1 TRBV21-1 ASSKACGAAEAF
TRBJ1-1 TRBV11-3 ASSPLTPEGGTRAKAF
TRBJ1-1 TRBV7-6 ASSEQGATEAF
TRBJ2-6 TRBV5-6 ASSRGQPSGANVLT
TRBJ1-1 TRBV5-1 ASSFNTGGDTEAF
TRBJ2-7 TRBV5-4 ASSLGTAGVENEQY
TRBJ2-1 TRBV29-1 SVEEGTVESYNEQF
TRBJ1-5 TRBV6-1 ASSEGEGGGQPQH
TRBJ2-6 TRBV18 ASSPFGQTGANVLT
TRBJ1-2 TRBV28 ASSLISGGLNYGYT
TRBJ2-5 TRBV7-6 ASSFWGQGIEETQY
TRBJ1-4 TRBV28 ASSYGQGNEKLF
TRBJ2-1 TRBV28 ASSSTIHTSNGEQF
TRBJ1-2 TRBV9 ASSPFQGTYGYT
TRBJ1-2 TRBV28 ASSSGQGAYGYT
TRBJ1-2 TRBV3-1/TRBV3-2 ASSLSQQGTYGYT
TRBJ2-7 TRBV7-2 ASSFTGTGAYEQY
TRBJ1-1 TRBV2 ASSDRGDHTEAF
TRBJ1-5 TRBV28 ASSLGRSLQPQH
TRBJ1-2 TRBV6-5 ASSYSQEPYGYT
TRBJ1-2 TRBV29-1 SVVVQGSNYGYT
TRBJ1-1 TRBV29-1 RESRGRRTEAF
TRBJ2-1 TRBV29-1 SVDGLAAYNEQF
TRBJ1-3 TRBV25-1 ASSLSGNTIY
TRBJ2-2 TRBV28 ASRTRDPGTGELF
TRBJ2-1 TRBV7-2 ASSLKRGTYNEQF
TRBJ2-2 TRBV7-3 ASSLPTGELF
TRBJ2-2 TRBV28 ASSLWASGIGELF
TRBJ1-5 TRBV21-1 ASSKALHPGQNPQH
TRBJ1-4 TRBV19 ASSMGSTNEKLF
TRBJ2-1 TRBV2 ASRLGASGEQF
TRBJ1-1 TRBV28 ASSNVQGVGAF